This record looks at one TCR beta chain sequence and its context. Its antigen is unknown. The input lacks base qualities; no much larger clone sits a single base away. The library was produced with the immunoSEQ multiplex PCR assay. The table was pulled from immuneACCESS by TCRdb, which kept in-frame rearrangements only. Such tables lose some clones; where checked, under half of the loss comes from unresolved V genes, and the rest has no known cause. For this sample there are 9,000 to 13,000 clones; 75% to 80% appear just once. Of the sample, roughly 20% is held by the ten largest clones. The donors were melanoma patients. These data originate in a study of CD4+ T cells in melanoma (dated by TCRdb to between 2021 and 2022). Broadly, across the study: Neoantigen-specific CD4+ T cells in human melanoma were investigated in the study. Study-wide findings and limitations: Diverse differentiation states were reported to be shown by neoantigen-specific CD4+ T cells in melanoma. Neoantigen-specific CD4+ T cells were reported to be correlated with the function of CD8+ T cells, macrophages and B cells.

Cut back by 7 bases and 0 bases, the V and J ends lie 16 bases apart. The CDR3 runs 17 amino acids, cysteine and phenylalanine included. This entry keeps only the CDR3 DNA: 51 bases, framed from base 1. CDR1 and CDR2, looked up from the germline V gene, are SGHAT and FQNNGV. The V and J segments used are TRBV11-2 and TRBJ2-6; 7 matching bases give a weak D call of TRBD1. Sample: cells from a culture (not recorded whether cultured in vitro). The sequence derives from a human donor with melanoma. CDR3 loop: CASNRGTANSGANVLTF. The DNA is TGTGCCAGCAATCGGGGGACAGCCAACTCTGGGGCCAACGTCCTGACTTTC.